This TCR beta chain emerged from a study of cytomegalovirus exposure and HLA in healthy donors. The study, taken as a whole, reports: The study designated about 160 TCR beta chains cytomegalovirus-associated.

The PCR contained 60 Vbeta and 13 Jbeta primers. Libraries were prepared by immunoSEQ multiplex PCR; TCRdb keeps only in-frame clonotypes and omits some of them. The repertoire table contains about 40,000 clones. The CDR3 spans 13 residues. Germline V gene lookup returns CDR1 SGHDN and CDR2 FVKESK. Deletions cut 4 bases from V and 4 bases from J, with 10 bases between. With respect to this clone: Its antigen is undetermined.

The sequence was obtained from a man aged 30 to 39 in good health and CMV-seronegative. V gene TRBV14 combines with J gene TRBJ1-1; D not resolved. The sequenced material came from PBMCs. This CDR3 is CASSPSSGTEAFF. As DNA, the CDR3 is TGTGCCAGCAGCCCCTCTTCGGGCACTGAAGCTTTCTTT.